The TCR beta chain described here comes from a study of blood T cells in healthy people across ages. Study background: Per two T cells, about one barcoded beta molecule was captured through template switching.

The authors ran a second PCR of about 7 to 11 cycles using a sample-barcoded 5' primer and a J-beta primer mix. TCRdb reprocessed the 5' RACE reads via MiXCR and lists one record per CDR3 protein. The table lists roughly 730,000 distinct CDR3 sequences, roughly 50% of them singletons. Total RNA, at least 5 micrograms per sample, was extracted from PBMCs. The sequence derives from a middle-aged man in good health. Sequences were obtained from blood.

The CDR3, as DNA: TGCAGTGCCACCGCTAGGTCTGTCGCCGGGGAGCTGTTTTTT. Residues: CSATARSVAGELFF. The chain carries TRBV20-1 and TRBJ2-2; D gene ambiguous. V was shortened by 6 bases and J by 6 bases, with 17 bases between the two germline ends. CDR1 DFQATT and CDR2 SNEGSKA come from the germline V gene (reference sequence). The CDR3 consists of 14 residues.